The 27 T cell receptor beta chains below all came from one sample that was sequenced in a study of blood T cell repertoires in COVID-19 (dated by TCRdb to 2020 to 2021). Libraries were made using the immunoSEQ multiplex PCR assay. TCRdb took this table from immuneACCESS and kept in-frame rearrangements with V and J called. Such tables lack part of the clones; where checked against another copy, unresolved V genes explain under half of the gap, and the rest is unexplained. Across this sample there are about 230,000 clones, with around four fifths seen only once. The ten biggest clones cover just over 2.5% of the sample. Sample: peripheral blood. The receptors here all came from a woman in her seventies with active or convalescent COVID-19.

V and J are TRBV5-4 and TRBJ1-1; the D gene is possibly TRBD1 (5 bases). The CDR3 spans 14 residues. Trimming shortened V by 7 bases and J by 2 bases, and 15 bases separated the two germline ends. Germline V gene lookup returns CDR1 SGHNT and CDR2 YYREEE (reference sequence). The CDR3 loop reads CASQQQAANTEAFF. The DNA for the CDR3 is TGTGCCAGCCAACAACAGGCGGCAAACACTGAAGCTTTCTTT.

The chain is built from TRBV4-3 and TRBJ2-6; 7 nucleotides match TRBD1. Trimming took 3 bases from V and 2 from J; bases not matched to a gene: 10. CDR3 length: 18 amino acids. CDR1 and CDR2 from the germline V gene are LGHNA and YSLEER. The DNA for the CDR3 is TGCGCCAGCAGCCATGACAGGGTGTTGGTAGCTGGGGCCAACGTCCTGACTTTC. Its protein product is CASSHDRVLVAGANVLTF.

V is TRBV12-3 or TRBV12-4 and J is TRBJ1-2; TRBD1 is a possible D gene (6 bases). Deletions cut 6 bases from V and 7 bases from J, with 15 bases between. The CDR3 spans 13 residues. CDR3 DNA sequence: TGTGCCAGCAGCCCGGACAGCGAAGGTGGCTACACCTTC. It translates to CASSPDSEGGYTF.

This sequence joins TRBV5-1 and TRBJ1-5; 8 bases are a match to TRBD1. Germline CDR1 reads SGHRS; CDR2 reads YFSETQ. Trimming took 3 bases from V and 3 from J; bases not matched to a gene: 5. This CDR3 has 15 amino acids. The CDR3 here is CASSSTGGDNQPQHF. The CDR3 DNA reads as TGCGCCAGCAGCTCAACAGGGGGTGACAATCAGCCCCAGCATTTT.

The chain links TRBV12-3 or TRBV12-4 to TRBJ1-1, with a tentative D call TRBD1 (5 bases). Trimming cost V 7 bases and J 3 bases, with 12 bases left between them. The CDR3 has 13 amino acids. The CDR3 is CASISGVYTEAFF. In DNA, the CDR3 is TGTGCCAGCATCTCGGGGGTGTACACTGAAGCTTTCTTT.

This clone has just one count. The rearrangement links TRBV6-6 to TRBJ1-1, with D tentatively TRBD1 (6 bases). The V gene lost 7 bases and the J gene lost 1 base, with 13 bases spanning the gap. CDR1 MNHNY and CDR2 SVGAGI come from the germline V gene (reference sequence). The CDR3 runs to 14 residues. CDR3 sequence reads: CASKSQQGNTEAFF. The CDR3 DNA is TGTGCCAGCAAATCACAACAGGGGAACACTGAAGCTTTCTTT.

This clone was detected only once. The V gene is TRBV6-1, the J gene TRBJ2-3, with D unclear. The CDR3 runs to 15 residues. V gave up 3 bases and J gave up 2 bases, with 12 bases separating them. Germline V CDR1 and CDR2: MNHNS, SASEGT. The CDR3 sequence is CASSESVGITDTQYF. Here the CDR3 DNA reads TGTGCCAGCAGTGAGTCGGTCGGTATCACAGATACGCAGTATTTT.

The chain uses TRBV5-8 and TRBJ2-2; D uncertain. CDR3 size: 15 residues. CDR1 is SGHTS, CDR2 YDEGEE, per germline. Trimming shortened V by 0 bases and J by 2 bases, and 8 bases separated the two germline ends. CDR3 sequence: CASSLEVANTGELFF. CDR3 DNA sequence: TGTGCCAGCAGCTTGGAAGTGGCCAACACCGGGGAGCTGTTTTTT. Supplemented by reference TRBV5-8 and TRBJ2-2, the full variable domain reads EAGVTQSPTHLIKTRGQQATLRCSPISGHTSVYWYQQALGLGLQFLLWYDEGEERNRGNFPPRFSGRQFPNYSSELNVNALELEDSALYLCASSLEVANTGELFFGEGSRLTVL.

There are a few counts of this clone. V and J are TRBV12-5 and TRBJ2-7; 8 bases fit TRBD1. Germline assignment: CDR1 LGHNT and CDR2 FRNRAP. This CDR3 is 13 amino acids long. The V gene end was trimmed by 4 bases and the J gene end by 3 bases; junction bases not matched to a gene: 2. The CDR3 coding sequence is TGTGCTAGTGGTTATGACAGGGGCTACGAGCAGTACTTC. Its protein product is CASGYDRGYEQYF.

This chain connects TRBV5-4 to TRBJ2-3, with D maybe TRBD1 (6 bases). Per the germline V gene, CDR1 is SGHNT and CDR2 is YYREEE (reference sequence). The V gene lost 10 bases and the J gene lost 3 bases, with 12 bases spanning the gap. The CDR3 is made up of 12 amino acids. CDR3 in amino acids: CALQGRTDTQYF. The CDR3 DNA follows: TGTGCCCTACAGGGAAGGACAGATACGCAGTATTTT.

The J gene is TRBJ1-3, the V gene TRBV2; D unresolved. Germline CDR1 SNHLY, CDR2 FYNNEI. The CDR3 covers 13 residues. V gave up 10 bases and J gave up 0 bases, with 10 bases separating them. CDR3 bases: TGTGCCACTGGGCTTTACTCTGGAAACACCATATATTTT. Protein product: CATGLYSGNTIYF.

V usage is TRBV3-1 (or the pseudogene TRBV3-2) and J usage is TRBJ2-5; D might be TRBD2 (5 bases). The V end was cut by 4 bases, the J end by 3 bases, with 9 bases between. The germline CDR1 and CDR2 sequences are LGHDT and YNNKEL (reference sequence). The CDR3 is 13 amino acids. This CDR3 reads CASSLAAEETQYF. CDR3 DNA sequence: TGTGCCAGCAGCCTTGCAGCGGAAGAGACCCAGTACTTC.

V gene TRBV5-6 combines with J gene TRBJ2-5; TRBD1 matches 8 bases. Unmatched junction bases numbered 13, after V lost 2 bases and J lost 4 bases. This CDR3 comprises 17 residues. Per the germline V gene, CDR1 is SGHDT and CDR2 is YYEEEE. Written as DNA, the CDR3 is TGTGCCAGCAGCTTCACGGCGACAGGGGCCGGGCGAGAGACCCAGTACTTC. It codes for CASSFTATGAGRETQYF.

CDR3 in amino acids: CASSQGTGIGYGYTF. CDR3 bases: TGCGCCAGCAGCCAAGGGACAGGGATAGGTTATGGCTACACCTTC. V gene TRBV4-1 combines with J gene TRBJ1-2; 8 positions agree with TRBD1. J was trimmed by 5 bases and V by 1 base; bases with no gene match: 6. CDR1 is MGHRA, CDR2 YSYEKL, per germline. This CDR3 has 15 residues.

This rearrangement joins TRBV28 to TRBJ1-6; D not resolved. Germline V gene data show CDR1 as MDHEN and CDR2 as SYDVKM. This CDR3 comprises 14 residues. Trimming took 3 bases from V and 2 from J, leaving 5 bases between them. CDR3 residues: CASSLGPYNSPLHF. For the CDR3, the DNA is TGTGCCAGCAGTTTGGGCCCCTATAATTCACCCCTCCACTTT.

This rearrangement joins TRBV29-1 to TRBJ2-3, with 8 nucleotides matching TRBD1. Germline lookup yields CDR1 SQVTM and CDR2 ANQGSEA. The junction had 14 bases not matched to a gene; V was cut back by 7 bases and J by 5 bases. The length of the CDR3 is 15 residues. CDR3 sequence (DNA): TGCAGCGCTGCGGGTGGAGGACAGGGAAAAGATACGCAGTATTTT. Its protein product is CSAAGGGQGKDTQYF.

In this sample, this clone turned up once. The junction does not match germline at one end; this may be a read error. The chain uses TRBV7-7 and TRBJ2-5; 14 bases are a match to TRBD2. This CDR3 region has 15 residues. CDR1 and CDR2 from the germline V gene are SSHAT and FNYEAQ (reference sequence). The CDR3 DNA follows: TGTGCTAGCAGCTTCGGACTAGCGGGAGGAGAGACCCAGTACTTC. Translation: CASSFGLAGGETQYF.

The chain joins TRBV4-1 to TRBJ2-7; D is perhaps TRBD2 (5 bases). Germline lookup yields CDR1 MGHRA and CDR2 YSYEKL. V lost 0 bases to trimming and J lost 1 base, with 13 bases between them. The CDR3 runs to 16 residues. The CDR3 sequence: CASSQDFPGTSYEQYF. The CDR3 DNA sequence: TGCGCCAGCAGCCAAGATTTCCCGGGAACTTCCTACGAGCAGTACTTC.

This chain uses TRBV7-9 with TRBJ1-6, with 8 nucleotides matching TRBD1. The CDR3 has 13 residues. The germline V gene has CDR1 SEHNR and CDR2 FQNEAQ (reference sequence). The ends lost 10 bases at V and 7 bases at J; junction bases unmatched: 6. The CDR3 DNA reads TGTGCCACCGACAGGGGACTAAATTCACCCCTCCACTTT. Encoded protein: CATDRGLNSPLHF.

The chain combines TRBV7-6 with TRBJ2-3; 9 nucleotides match TRBD2. The junction had 4 bases not matched to a gene; V was cut back by 2 bases and J by 1 base. Looked up from germline, CDR1 is SGHVS and CDR2 is FNYEAQ. The CDR3 spans 16 residues. The CDR3 nucleotides read TGTGCCAGCAGCTTAAGGGTAGCGGGAGGCACAGATACGCAGTATTTT. Translation: CASSLRVAGGTDTQYF. Full variable domain (rest looked up from reference TRBV7-6 and TRBJ2-3): GAGVSQSPRYKVTKRGQDVALRCDPISGHVSLYWYRQALGQGPEFLTYFNYEAQQDKSGLPNDRFSAERPEGSISTLTIQRTEQRDSAMYRCASSLRVAGGTDTQYFGPGTRLTVL.

CDR3 protein: CASSPTGLAGNNEQFF. The DNA of the CDR3 is TGTGCCAGCAGCCCTACAGGACTAGCGGGAAATAATGAGCAGTTCTTC. The chain employs TRBV9 and TRBJ2-1, with 12 bases identical to TRBD2. Germline CDR1 and CDR2: SGDLS and YYNGEE. V lost 4 bases to trimming and J lost 7 bases; unmatched junction nucleotides: 9. This CDR3 is 16 amino acids long.

V gene TRBV5-1 combines with J gene TRBJ2-3; 7 bases fit TRBD1. The germline CDR1 and CDR2 sequences are SGHRS and YFSETQ. J lost 4 bases, V lost 3 bases, and 8 bases had no gene match. The CDR3 contains 15 residues. The DNA of the CDR3 is TGCGCCAGCAGCTCAACAGGGGCCTTGGCAGATACGCAGTATTTT. It yields the protein CASSSTGALADTQYF.

V usage is TRBV7-9 and J usage is TRBJ2-7; maybe TRBD2 (5 bases). Germline CDR1 is SEHNR and CDR2 is FQNEAQ (reference sequence). V was cut by 1 base and J by 6 bases, with 10 bases left in between. CDR3 size: 13 residues. The DNA for the CDR3 is TGTGCCAGCAGCTTAGAGAGAGGGCCCGAGCAGTACTTC. This codes for CASSLERGPEQYF.

The J gene is TRBJ2-7, the V gene TRBV10-1; D not certain. Germline V CDR1 and CDR2: WNHNN, SYGVQD (reference sequence). The CDR3 spans 14 residues. The V end lost 11 bases, the J end lost 0 bases, and 17 bases lay between the germline ends. The CDR3 sequence is CAPSPPYRSYEQYF. For the CDR3, the DNA is TGCGCCCCGAGCCCGCCGTACCGCTCCTACGAGCAGTACTTC.

This rearrangement joins TRBV7-2 to TRBJ2-7; the match to TRBD1 covers 11 bases. This CDR3 contains 14 residues. From germline, CDR1 is SGHTA and CDR2 FQGNSA. Unmatched junction bases numbered 6, after V lost 7 bases and J lost 4 bases. The CDR3 nucleotides are TGTGCCAGCAAGCGAGGGACAGGGGGGTACGAGCAGTACTTC. It specifies CASKRGTGGYEQYF.

This clone occurred once. The rearrangement uses TRBV7-8 and TRBJ1-6, with a tentative D call TRBD1 (6 bases). The CDR3 extends over 15 amino acids. Germline V gene lookup returns CDR1 SGHVS and CDR2 FQNEAQ. Between the trimmed V and J ends, which lost 0 bases and 9 bases, there was a span of 12 bases. CDR3 sequence reads: CASSLAVGAGSPLHF. The CDR3 bases are TGTGCCAGCAGCTTAGCGGTGGGGGCCGGTTCACCCCTCCACTTT. Looking up the rest from reference TRBV7-8 and TRBJ1-6 gives the full variable domain: GAGVSQSPRYKVAKRGQDVALRCDPISGHVSLFWYQQALGQGPEFLTYFQNEAQLDKSGLPSDRFFAERPEGSVSTLKIQRTQQEDSAVYLCASSLAVGAGSPLHFGNGTRLTVT.

The chain uses TRBV27 and TRBJ2-7; 7 bases map to TRBD2. CDR3 length: 15 residues. Germline V gene lookup returns CDR1 MNHEY and CDR2 SMNVEV (reference sequence). Trimming removed 3 bases from V and 6 bases from J; junction bases left unmatched: 11. CDR3 protein: CASSLMGGTPGEQYF. CDR3 bases: TGTGCCAGCAGTTTGATGGGGGGGACCCCCGGCGAGCAGTACTTC.